These T cell receptor beta chains were read from a single sample in a study of T cell responses to AZD1222 COVID-19 vaccine. Measured with immunoSEQ multiplex PCR; TCRdb has only the in-frame clones, and not every one. The repertoire holds 100,000 to 150,000 clones, with around 84% as singletons. Sequencing was performed on peripheral blood, taken on day 0 of AZD1222 vaccination. The receptors shown here come from an adult in good health. Each CDR3 is given with its conserved first and last residue. The D gene is left open where the match is weak. Clone size is given for some rows only: seen once, a few or many times, or a class if the clone is expanded.

>.|TRBJ1-6|once|TRBV27
CASSQGANSPLHF
TGTGCCAGCAGCCAGGGTGCGAATTCACCCCTCCACTTT
>TRBD2|TRBJ2-2|few|TRBV6-2/TRBV6-3
CASSYLGSGGLTSGELFF
TGTGCCAGCAGTTACCTGGGTAGCGGGGGGCTAACGTCCGGGGAGCTGTTTTTT
>.|TRBJ1-4|.|TRBV25-1
CATGRGGEKLFF
TGTGCGACCGGCAGGGGCGGAGAAAAACTGTTTTTT
>.|TRBJ2-5|.|TRBV19
CASSIVVAVEETQYF
TGTGCCAGTAGTATAGTAGTGGCAGTTGAAGAGACCCAGTACTTC
>.|TRBJ2-1|few|TRBV7-2
CASSRGVTYNEQFF
TGTGCCAGCAGCCGCGGGGTGACCTACAATGAGCAGTTCTTC
>.|TRBJ1-1|.|TRBV27
CASNSRAMNTEAFF
TGTGCCAGCAATAGCCGGGCCATGAACACTGAAGCTTTCTTT
>.|TRBJ1-2|few|TRBV5-4
CASSFANGYTF
TGTGCCAGCAGCTTTGCTAATGGCTACACCTTC
>TRBD1|TRBJ2-2|.|TRBV19
CATLDRGRTGELFF
TGTGCCACCCTCGACAGGGGGCGAACCGGGGAGCTGTTTTTT
>TRBD2|TRBJ2-2|.|TRBV7-2
CASSLVAGGNTGELFF
TGTGCCAGCAGCTTAGTAGCGGGGGGGAACACCGGGGAGCTGTTTTTT
>.|TRBJ1-6|.|TRBV28
CASVRVLRVVSPLHF
TGTGCCAGCGTAAGGGTTTTAAGGGTGGTTTCACCCCTCCACTTT
>.|TRBJ2-1|.|TRBV10-1
CASSESVRGSYNEQFF
TGCGCCAGCAGTGAGTCGGTCAGGGGATCATACAATGAGCAGTTCTTC
>.|TRBJ1-5|.|TRBV30
CAWSVPGTGRGDQPQHF
TGTGCCTGGAGTGTACCCGGAACGGGGCGGGGGGATCAGCCCCAGCATTTT
>.|TRBJ1-2|few|TRBV3-1/TRBV3-2
CASSQETGLNYGYTF
TGTGCCAGCAGCCAAGAGACAGGCCTTAACTATGGCTACACCTTC
>.|TRBJ2-3|once|TRBV7-8
CASRTGSYTQYF
TGTGCCAGCAGGACCGGGTCCTATACGCAGTATTTT